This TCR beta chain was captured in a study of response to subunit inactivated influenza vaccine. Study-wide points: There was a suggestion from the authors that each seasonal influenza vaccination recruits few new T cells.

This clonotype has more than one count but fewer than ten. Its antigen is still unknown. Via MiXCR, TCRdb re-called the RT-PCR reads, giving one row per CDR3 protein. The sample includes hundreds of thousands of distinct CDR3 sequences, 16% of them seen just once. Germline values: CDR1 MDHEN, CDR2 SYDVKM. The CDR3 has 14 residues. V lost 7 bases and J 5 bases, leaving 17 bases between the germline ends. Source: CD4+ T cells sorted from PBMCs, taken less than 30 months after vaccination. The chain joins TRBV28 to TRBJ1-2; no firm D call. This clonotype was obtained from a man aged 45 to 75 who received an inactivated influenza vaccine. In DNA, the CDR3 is TGTGCCAGCATCAGGTCGGGAATATTTTATGGCTACACCTTC. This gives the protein CASIRSGIFYGYTF.